The clone carrying this T cell receptor beta chain was counted a few times. Its antigen is unknown. The ends lost 4 bases at V and 1 base at J; junction bases unmatched: 4. Germline-derived CDR1 and CDR2 are SGHVS and FNYEAQ. The CDR3 covers 16 residues. The data derive from a study of response to subunit inactivated influenza vaccine. Findings and limits, study-wide: T cells newly recruited by each seasonal influenza vaccination are few, the authors suggested.

In TCRdb, the RT-PCR reads were re-called with MiXCR into one record per CDR3 protein. The sample consists of about 160,000 distinct CDR3 sequences, around a tenth of them appearing once. Source: CD8+ T cells sorted from PBMCs, taken less than 30 months after vaccination. The J gene is TRBJ2-5, the V gene TRBV7-6; 12 nucleotides line up with TRBD2. This clonotype was obtained from a man aged 50-75 years who received an inactivated influenza vaccine. The CDR3 region is CASSSRLAGVQETQYF. The CDR3 nucleotides are TGTGCCAGCAGCTCAAGACTAGCGGGGGTCCAAGAGACCCAGTACTTC. The full variable domain, with the rest looked up from reference TRBV7-6 and TRBJ2-5, is GAGVSQSPRYKVTKRGQDVALRCDPISGHVSLYWYRQALGQGPEFLTYFNYEAQQDKSGLPNDRFSAERPEGSISTLTIQRTEQRDSAMYRCASSSRLAGVQETQYFGPGTRLLVL.